The 17 T cell receptor beta chains below all came from one sample that was sequenced in a study of cytomegalovirus exposure and HLA in healthy donors. Primers for the PCR totalled 60 Vbeta and 13 Jbeta. Clones were read by immunoSEQ multiplex PCR, and TCRdb kept only the in-frame ones, dropping some. This sample yields around 100,000 clones, of which around four fifths are seen a single time; under 4% belongs to the top ten. The sequenced sample was PBMCs. The source of these receptors is a female donor in good health and CMV-seropositive.

This clone was seen a single time. The V and J genes are TRBV5-1 and TRBJ2-7; 7 positions agree with TRBD1. Germline CDR1 SGHRS, CDR2 YFSETQ. Unmatched junction bases numbered 15, after V lost 5 bases and J lost 4 bases. The CDR3 runs 16 residues. The CDR3 DNA reads TGCGCCAGCAGGCCCGGTTCCTCGACAGGGTGGTACGAGCAGTACTTC. Its translation is CASRPGSSTGWYEQYF.

The rearrangement links TRBV29-1 to TRBJ1-2; 8 bases map to TRBD1. The germline gives CDR1 SQVTM, CDR2 ANQGSEA. CDR3 length equals 11 residues. V shed 6 bases and J 10 bases; nucleotides not matched to a gene: 7. This CDR3 is CSVGTGNVYTF. In nucleotides, the CDR3 is TGCAGCGTCGGGACAGGAAATGTCTACACCTTC.

The count of this clone is one. The CDR3 loop reads CASSMGGDQETQYF. As DNA, the CDR3 is TGTGCCAGTAGTATGGGGGGAGACCAAGAGACCCAGTACTTC. The chain employs TRBV19 and TRBJ2-5, with a possible D match to TRBD2 (6 bases). Germline loops: CDR1 LNHDA, CDR2 SQIVND (reference sequence). V was shortened by 3 bases and J by 0 bases, with 8 bases between the two germline ends. This CDR3 is 14 amino acids long. Combining the CDR3 with reference TRBV19 and TRBJ2-5 gives the whole variable domain DGGITQSPKYLFRKEGQNVTLSCEQNLNHDAMYWYRQDPGQGLRLIYYSQIVNDFQKGDIAEGYSVSREKKESFPLTVTSAQKNPTAFYLCASSMGGDQETQYFGPGTRLLVL.

The J gene is TRBJ2-5, the V gene TRBV5-4, with 15 bases matching TRBD2. With V trimmed by 3 bases and J by 4 bases, 10 bases remained unmatched. The CDR3 runs to 18 residues. CDR1 SGHNT and CDR2 YYREEE come from the germline V gene (reference sequence). Here the CDR3 reads CASSSPGLAGGPSETQYF. CDR3 nucleotide sequence: TGTGCCAGCAGCTCCCCGGGACTAGCGGGGGGCCCCTCAGAGACCCAGTACTTC.

The rearrangement uses TRBV7-9 and TRBJ1-4; 9 bases are a match to TRBD1. This CDR3 region has 15 residues. Germline V gene sequence: CDR1 SEHNR, CDR2 FQNEAQ (reference sequence). With 1 base clipped from V and 7 bases from J, the junction kept 4 bases outside the gene matches. CDR3 amino acids: CASSLGTGEREKLFF. CDR3 DNA sequence: TGTGCCAGCAGCTTAGGGACAGGGGAGCGTGAAAAACTGTTTTTT.

This rearrangement joins TRBV11-2 to TRBJ2-1; D possibly corresponds to TRBD2 (6 bases). This CDR3 has 16 amino acids. CDR1 and CDR2 (germline): SGHAT, FQNNGV. Trimming took off 6 bases at V and 4 bases at J, with 19 bases between the two ends. The CDR3 here is CASSSAGLRKYNEQFF. The CDR3 nucleotides are TGTGCCAGCAGTTCCGCGGGACTCCGAAAGTACAATGAGCAGTTCTTC.

The chain is built from TRBV18 and TRBJ1-3; maybe TRBD1 (6 bases). The germline V and J ends were trimmed by 3 bases and 5 bases, with 11 bases remaining between them. The length of the CDR3 is 14 residues. Germline assignment: CDR1 KGHSH and CDR2 LQKENI. Here the CDR3 DNA reads TGTGCCAGCTCACCCGGGGACACGAGAAACACCATATATTTT. Translation: CASSPGDTRNTIYF. The whole variable domain, filled in from reference TRBV18 and TRBJ1-3, reads NAGVMQNPRHLVRRRGQEARLRCSPMKGHSHVYWYRQLPEEGLKFMVYLQKENIIDESGMPKERFSAEFPKEGPSILRIQQVVRGDSAAYFCASSPGDTRNTIYFGEGSWLTVV.

J is TRBJ2-5 and V is TRBV5-4; the D gene is possibly TRBD1 (5 bases). The V and J ends lost 3 bases and 3 bases respectively, with 18 bases between them. Looked up from germline, CDR1 is SGHNT and CDR2 is YYREEE (reference sequence). This CDR3 has 16 amino acids. The CDR3, as DNA: TGTGCCAGCAGCTCATACAGGTCCGATCTTAAAGAGACCCAGTACTTC. It encodes CASSSYRSDLKETQYF.

The genes are TRBV2 and TRBJ1-1, with no clear D. This CDR3 is built from 15 residues. Trimming shortened V by 1 base and J by 4 bases, and 13 bases separated the two germline ends. The V gene's germline CDR1 is SNHLY and CDR2 FYNNEI. Written as DNA, the CDR3 is TGTGCCAGCAGTGAAGGATGGGCTTTGGGCACTGAAGCTTTCTTT. It encodes CASSEGWALGTEAFF.

This clone was detected once. This chain connects TRBV25-1 to TRBJ2-7; 8 bases are a match to TRBD1. Germline loops: CDR1 MGHDK, CDR2 SYGVNS. Germline trimming cut 2 bases from V and 5 bases from J; bases unmatched to any gene: 8. This CDR3 is 15 amino acids long. The CDR3 protein is CASSEGGTGAHEQYF. The CDR3, as DNA: TGTGCCAGCAGTGAAGGGGGGACAGGTGCTCACGAGCAGTACTTC.

The rearrangement joins TRBV7-9 to TRBJ1-2; D may be TRBD1 (5 bases). Looked up from germline, CDR1 is SEHNR and CDR2 is FQNEAQ (reference sequence). The CDR3 extends over 12 amino acids. Trimming stripped 4 bases from V and 8 bases from J, with 11 bases between. CDR3 DNA: TGTGCCAGCAGCTCCGGGGGTCGGGGCTACACCTTC. Its translation is CASSSGGRGYTF.

The chain is built from TRBV29-1 and TRBJ2-3, with a tentative D call TRBD1 (6 bases). V lost 7 bases, J lost 0 bases, and 11 bases lay in between. The CDR3 extends over 13 amino acids. Germline V gene sequence: CDR1 SQVTM, CDR2 ANQGSEA. The CDR3 bases are TGCAGCGATACGGACAGAAGCACAGATACGCAGTATTTT. Translating gives CSDTDRSTDTQYF.

This clone was counted once. V is TRBV6-6 and J is TRBJ2-7, with 10 bases matching TRBD1. From germline, CDR1 is MNHNY and CDR2 SVGAGI (reference sequence). V lost 7 bases to trimming and J lost 4 bases; unmatched junction nucleotides: 7. The CDR3 has 14 residues. CDR3 protein: CASTTGDRGYEQYF. Written as DNA, the CDR3 is TGTGCCAGCACCACCGGGGACAGGGGATACGAGCAGTACTTC.

The chain combines TRBV19 with TRBJ1-5; D remains unclear. CDR1 and CDR2 from the germline V gene are LNHDA and SQIVND (reference sequence). The V gene lost 5 bases and the J gene lost 1 base, with 6 bases spanning the gap. The CDR3 extends over 13 amino acids. The CDR3 DNA sequence: TGTGCCAGTAGTGTCAAAAGCAATCAGCCCCAGCATTTT. Amino acids: CASSVKSNQPQHF.

The DNA of the CDR3 is TGTGCCAGCAGTTCGGGACTAGCGGGACAAGAGACCCAGTACTTC. Amino acids: CASSSGLAGQETQYF. This chain joins TRBV6-5 and TRBJ2-5; 13 bases align to TRBD2. This CDR3 region has 15 residues. Per the germline V gene, CDR1 is MNHEY and CDR2 is SVGAGI. V dropped 4 bases and J dropped 2; count of bases not matched to a gene: 1.

The chain is built from TRBV10-2 and TRBJ1-1; D gene unclear. Looked up from germline, CDR1 is WSHSY and CDR2 is SAAADI. The V end was cut by 0 bases, the J end by 4 bases, with 12 bases between. The CDR3 covers 15 residues. The CDR3 sequence: CASSESRSRGTEAFF. In DNA form, the CDR3 reads TGCGCCAGCAGTGAGTCGAGAAGTCGAGGCACTGAAGCTTTCTTT.

Points on this clone: Other DNA sequences from this sample encode an identical CDR3 as well. The chain combines TRBV19 with TRBJ2-6; no firm D call. This CDR3 has 14 amino acids. V was trimmed by 6 bases and J by 0 bases, leaving 6 bases between them. Germline V gives CDR1 LNHDA, CDR2 SQIVND (reference sequence). CDR3 bases: TGTGCCAGTAGAGACTTCTCTGGGGCCAACGTCCTGACTTTC. This encodes CASRDFSGANVLTF.